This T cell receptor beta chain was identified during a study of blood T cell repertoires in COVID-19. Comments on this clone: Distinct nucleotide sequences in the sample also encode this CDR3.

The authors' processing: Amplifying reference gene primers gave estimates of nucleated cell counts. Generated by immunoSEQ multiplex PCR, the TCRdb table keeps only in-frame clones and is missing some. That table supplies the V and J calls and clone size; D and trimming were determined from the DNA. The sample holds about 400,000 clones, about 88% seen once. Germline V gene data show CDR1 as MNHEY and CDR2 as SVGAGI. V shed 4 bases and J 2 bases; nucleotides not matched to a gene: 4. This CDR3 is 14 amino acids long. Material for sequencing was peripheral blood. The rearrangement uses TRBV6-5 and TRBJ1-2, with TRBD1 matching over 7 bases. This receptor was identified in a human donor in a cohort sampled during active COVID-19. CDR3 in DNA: TGTGCCAGCAGTTCGACAGGGACCAACTATGGCTACACCTTC. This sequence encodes CASSSTGTNYGYTF.